The 18 T cell receptor beta chains given below trace back to one sample, sequenced in a study of T-cell reconstitution after alpha-beta-depleted transplantation in children. Unique molecular identifiers tagged the TCRbeta library. TCRdb recomputed calls from the PCR reads with MiXCR, one row per CDR3 protein. The data show around 800,000 distinct CDR3 sequences, around 15% seen once. Sequences were derived from PBMCs, mostly from graft donor cells, sampled 360 days after TCRalphabeta/CD19-depleted stem cell transplant. These receptors were obtained from a male patient younger than 18 who had a stem cell transplant for acute lymphoblastic leukemia, so the T cells may come from the graft donor.

This clonotype was counted at least ten times. The rearrangement links TRBV20-1 to TRBJ2-1; D is ambiguous. Trimming removed 5 bases at V and 4 bases at J, with 15 bases between. The CDR3 runs to 14 residues. CDR1 is DFQATT, CDR2 SNEGSKA, per germline (reference sequence). CDR3 protein: CSAQYGVNYNEQFF. CDR3 DNA: TGCAGTGCTCAGTATGGGGTGAATTACAATGAGCAGTTCTTC.

CDR3 in DNA: TGCGCCAGCACCGAGCTAAGGGGCACAGGAGAAAAACTGTTTTTT. Its translation: CASTELRGTGEKLFF. The chain joins TRBV10-2 to TRBJ1-4; TRBD1 is a possible D gene (5 bases). Germline assignment: CDR1 WSHSY and CDR2 SAAADI. V was cut by 7 bases and J by 8 bases, with 20 bases left in between. The CDR3 totals 15 residues.

The V and J genes are TRBV6-2 or TRBV6-3 and TRBJ2-5, with 12 positions matching TRBD2. CDR1 and CDR2 (germline): MNHEY, SVGEGT. The CDR3 has 16 residues. The J segment lost 3 bases and the V segment lost 5 bases, leaving 7 bases of the junction unmatched. The CDR3 protein is CASSRLAGVLEETQYF. For the CDR3, the DNA is TGTGCCAGCAGTCGACTAGCGGGAGTTTTAGAAGAGACCCAGTACTTC.

This clonotype was counted only a few times. The V and J genes are TRBV29-1 and TRBJ1-2; perhaps TRBD1 as D (5 bases). With 3 bases removed from V and 3 bases from J, the gap between germline ends came to 8 bases. Per the germline V gene, CDR1 is SQVTM and CDR2 is ANQGSEA. The length of the CDR3 is 12 residues. The CDR3 here is CSVEAGHYGYTF. The CDR3 region has the DNA TGCAGCGTTGAGGCGGGGCACTATGGCTACACCTTC.

The rearrangement joins TRBV10-3 to TRBJ2-4; the D is unclear. V dropped 0 bases and J dropped 6 bases, with 18 bases sitting between them. The CDR3 totals 17 residues. CDR1 and CDR2 from the germline V gene are ENHRY and SYGVKD. CDR3 nucleotide sequence: TGTGCCATCAGTGAGTCGGGTGGGTCCCAGTCAAGAAACATTCAGTACTTC. It translates to CAISESGGSQSRNIQYF.

This clonotype was counted a few times. This sequence joins TRBV6-5 and TRBJ2-5; D gene ambiguous. The CDR3 consists of 13 residues. The V gene's germline CDR1 is MNHEY and CDR2 SVGAGI. Trimming removed 1 base from V and 4 bases from J, with 7 bases in between. CDR3 sequence reads: CASSYLGRETQYF. CDR3 bases: TGTGCCAGCAGTTACTTAGGCCGAGAGACCCAGTACTTC.

The rearrangement links TRBV5-1 to TRBJ2-1, with 11 bases fitting TRBD2. The CDR3 is 15 amino acids. V lost 4 bases, J lost 8 bases, and 8 bases stayed unmatched. Per germline, CDR1 SGHRS and CDR2 YFSETQ. CDR3 sequence: CASSPLAGVVDEQFF. The CDR3 DNA reads TGCGCCAGCAGCCCACTAGCGGGAGTGGTCGATGAGCAGTTCTTC.

This clonotype was found a few times. This rearrangement joins TRBV7-6 to TRBJ1-5; TRBD1 aligns across 9 bases. The CDR3 sequence is 14 residues long. With V trimmed by 5 bases and J by 6 bases, 5 bases remained unmatched. Germline V gives CDR1 SGHVS, CDR2 FNYEAQ. The CDR3 sequence is CASSPDRGGQPQHF. CDR3 DNA sequence: TGTGCCAGCAGCCCGGACAGGGGAGGTCAGCCCCAGCATTTT.

This clonotype has a count of ten or more. The chain joins TRBV29-1 to TRBJ1-1; the D gene is possibly TRBD1 (6 bases). The CDR3 runs 12 residues. Germline V CDR1 and CDR2: SQVTM, ANQGSEA. The germline V and J ends were trimmed by 4 bases and 6 bases, with 12 bases remaining between them. The CDR3 DNA follows: TGCAGCGTTGCCCGTGGGGGCCCTGAAGCTTTCTTT. It encodes CSVARGGPEAFF.

This chain joins TRBV7-2 and TRBJ2-3; D is perhaps TRBD2 (5 bases). Trimming stripped 5 bases from V and 6 bases from J, with 12 bases between. The length of the CDR3 is 13 residues. Per the germline V gene, CDR1 is SGHTA and CDR2 is FQGNSA. The CDR3 DNA sequence: TGTGCCAGCAGCCGACTACCCCGGGATACGCAGTATTTT. Amino acids: CASSRLPRDTQYF.

This clonotype appeared many times. The genes are TRBV12-3 or TRBV12-4 and TRBJ2-7; TRBD2 aligns across 9 bases. This CDR3 contains 17 residues. Unmatched junction bases numbered 9, after V lost 0 bases and J lost 3 bases. This chain's CDR3 is CASSLAPPGLAFYEQYF. As DNA, the CDR3 is TGTGCCAGCAGTTTAGCACCACCGGGACTAGCATTCTACGAGCAGTACTTC.

This clonotype has just a few counts. V is TRBV7-9 and J is TRBJ1-1; D gene uncertain. The CDR3 length is 13 residues. The germline CDR1 and CDR2 sequences are SEHNR and FQNEAQ (reference sequence). Trimming removed 3 bases from V and 8 bases from J, with 13 bases in between. This chain's CDR3 is CASSFITTIEAFF. The CDR3 DNA is TGTGCCAGCAGCTTTATCACCACCATCGAAGCTTTCTTT.

This clonotype was counted many times. The genes are TRBV5-1 and TRBJ1-1, with a tentative D call TRBD1 (6 bases). This CDR3 region has 18 residues. Per germline, CDR1 SGHRS and CDR2 YFSETQ. V dropped 4 bases and J dropped 4 bases, with 26 bases sitting between them. CDR3 sequence: CASSPMVGLTGTGTEAFF. CDR3 DNA sequence: TGCGCCAGCAGCCCAATGGTGGGCTTAACAGGGACTGGCACTGAAGCTTTCTTT.

This clonotype was observed once. This sequence joins TRBV20-1 and TRBJ2-2; 12 nucleotides align to TRBD2. With V trimmed by 0 bases and J by 5 bases, 19 bases remained unmatched. Germline V lookup: CDR1 DFQATT, CDR2 SNEGSKA (reference sequence). The CDR3 extends over 21 amino acids. This CDR3 reads CSARDLPLWASGRAVTGELFF. The CDR3 DNA reads as TGCAGTGCTAGAGATTTGCCGCTTTGGGCTAGCGGGAGGGCGGTTACCGGGGAGCTGTTTTTT.

The CDR3 loop reads CASSLEPGPGNSPLHF. DNA for the CDR3: TGCGCCAGCAGCCTGGAGCCGGGACCCGGTAATTCACCCCTCCACTTT. The rearrangement uses TRBV5-1 and TRBJ1-6; D perhaps matches TRBD1 (5 bases). V was shortened by 4 bases and J by 6 bases, with 17 bases between the two germline ends. CDR3 size: 16 residues. CDR1 and CDR2 (germline): SGHRS, YFSETQ.

This clonotype occurred many times. The chain has TRBV5-1 and TRBJ2-1; D is unclear. The V gene lost 1 base and the J gene lost 10 bases, with 18 bases spanning the gap. Germline V gene data show CDR1 as SGHRS and CDR2 as YFSETQ. The CDR3 runs to 15 residues. The CDR3 DNA follows: TGCGCCAGCAGCTTGAGTGTGGACGCCACTTCGGAGCAGTTCTTC. Protein sequence: CASSLSVDATSEQFF.

This clonotype came up a few times. The chain carries TRBV20-1 and TRBJ2-3; D perhaps matches TRBD2 (5 bases). Trimming took 0 bases from V and 5 from J, leaving 15 bases between them. Looked up from germline, CDR1 is DFQATT and CDR2 is SNEGSKA (reference sequence). The CDR3 covers 15 residues. The CDR3 reads CSARDVLGAVDTQYF. In DNA, the CDR3 is TGCAGTGCTAGAGATGTGTTGGGAGCTGTAGATACGCAGTATTTT.

At least ten counts were recorded for this clonotype. This chain uses TRBV12-3 or TRBV12-4 with TRBJ2-7, with unresolved D. The V and J ends lost 4 bases and 7 bases respectively, with 14 bases between them. The CDR3 sequence is 13 residues long. The CDR3 region is CASSSPSLLEQYF. CDR3 sequence (DNA): TGTGCCAGCAGTTCTCCCTCCTTACTGGAGCAGTACTTC.